One sample yielded the 23 T cell receptor beta chains listed below, sequenced in a study of Tregs in tolerant kidney transplant recipients (dated by TCRdb to about 2019). Library preparation was by the immunoSEQ multiplex PCR assay. Drawn from immuneACCESS, this table holds only the in-frame rearrangements with V and J called that TCRdb kept. Clones are partly lost; checked studies trace under half to an unresolved V gene and leave the rest unexplained. For this sample there are 100,000 to 130,000 clones; 90% appear just once. The ten top clones hold 0.34% of the sample. The time point label, read with the paper, signifies: blood sample drawn before combined kidney and bone marrow transplant. Sequences were derived from CD4+ T cells from blood, sampled before the transplant. The receptors were gathered from a human donor who received a combined kidney and bone marrow transplant.

This chain connects TRBV5-1 to TRBJ1-1; 7 bases are shared with TRBD1. V lost 2 bases to trimming and J lost 6 bases; unmatched junction nucleotides: 4. The CDR3 extends over 13 amino acids. The germline V gene has CDR1 SGHRS and CDR2 YFSETQ. The CDR3 DNA reads as TGCGCCAGCAGCTTACAGGGGCCTGCTGAAGCTTTCTTT. Translating gives CASSLQGPAEAFF.

Only one count was recorded for this clone. V gene TRBV10-3 combines with J gene TRBJ1-2; no clear D. The CDR3 covers 13 residues. Germline CDR1 is ENHRY and CDR2 is SYGVKD. Trimming removed 9 bases at V and 6 bases at J, with 17 bases between. CDR3 loop: CAMKTSPEDGYTF. The CDR3, as DNA: TGTGCCATGAAGACCAGCCCAGAGGATGGCTACACCTTC.

This chain uses TRBV2 with TRBJ2-1, with 15 bases lining up with TRBD2. The germline V gene encodes CDR1 SNHLY and CDR2 FYNNEI. V gave up 6 bases and J gave up 7 bases; unmatched junction bases: 7. The CDR3 contains 16 residues. CDR3: CASSGLAGGPRNEQFF. The CDR3 nucleotides are TGTGCCAGCAGCGGACTAGCGGGGGGGCCGCGTAATGAGCAGTTCTTC.

There are a few counts of this clone. Other nucleotide sequences from this sample produce the same CDR3. This chain connects TRBV7-9 to TRBJ1-2; possibly TRBD1 for D (6 bases). The CDR3 is 12 amino acids. V was clipped by 5 bases and J by 5 bases, with 9 bases between them. CDR1 is SEHNR and CDR2 is FQNEAQ in the germline V gene (reference sequence). This chain's CDR3 is CASSRTDYGYTF. Here the CDR3 DNA reads TGTGCCAGCAGCCGGACAGATTATGGCTACACCTTC.

V gene TRBV6-5 combines with J gene TRBJ1-2, with TRBD1 as a possible D gene (5 bases). The CDR3 has 16 residues. V was clipped by 2 bases and J by 4 bases, with 17 bases between them. Germline CDR1 reads MNHEY; CDR2 reads SVGAGI. In DNA, the CDR3 is TGTGCCAGCAGTTACACAGGATCCATCAGAAGCTATGGCTACACCTTC. The encoded protein is CASSYTGSIRSYGYTF.

The V and J genes are TRBV7-2 and TRBJ1-2, with D perhaps TRBD1 (5 bases). CDR3 length: 16 residues. The germline V gene has CDR1 SGHTA and CDR2 FQGNSA. V was pared by 4 bases and J by 0 bases, with 15 bases between. The CDR3 DNA reads TGTGCCAGCAGCTCCCGAGGGGACTTTACTAACTATGGCTACACCTTC. It is translated as CASSSRGDFTNYGYTF.

The CDR3 loop is CASSPGTANTGELFF. In DNA form, the CDR3 reads TGTGCCAGCAGTCCCGGGACAGCGAACACCGGGGAGCTGTTTTTT. This chain links TRBV6-6 with TRBJ2-2; 7 bases map to TRBD1. Looked up from germline, CDR1 is MNHNY and CDR2 is SVGAGI (reference sequence). The CDR3 is made up of 15 amino acids. With 5 bases clipped from V and 0 bases from J, the junction kept 3 bases outside the gene matches.

The rearrangement uses TRBV19 and TRBJ1-1; D unresolved. Germline V gene sequence: CDR1 LNHDA, CDR2 SQIVND (reference sequence). The CDR3 runs 13 residues. V was clipped by 8 bases and J by 4 bases, with 14 bases between them. The CDR3 bases are TGTGCCAGTGGTCGGGGATGGGGCACTGAAGCTTTCTTT. The encoded protein is CASGRGWGTEAFF.

The chain links TRBV10-1 to TRBJ2-1; TRBD2 matches at 8 bases. Per germline, CDR1 WNHNN and CDR2 SYGVQD (reference sequence). V trimming: 4 bases; J trimming: 4 bases; junction bases outside the gene matches: 12. The CDR3 covers 17 residues. Written as DNA, the CDR3 is TGCGCCAGCAGTGGAACTTTAAGCGGGAGAGATTACAATGAGCAGTTCTTC. Translating gives CASSGTLSGRDYNEQFF.

The chain links TRBV12-5 to TRBJ2-2; tentatively, D is TRBD1 (6 bases). Trimming pared 3 bases from V and 7 bases from J, leaving 15 bases between. Germline V gene data show CDR1 as LGHNT and CDR2 as FRNRAP. There are 15 residues in the CDR3. The CDR3 loop reads CASGFIGGQHGELFF. CDR3 nucleotides: TGTGCTAGTGGTTTCATAGGGGGTCAACACGGGGAGCTGTTTTTT.

In its sample, this clone was seen once. The rearrangement joins TRBV7-2 to TRBJ2-3; weak D call: TRBD2 (5 bases). Germline V gene data show CDR1 as SGHTA and CDR2 as FQGNSA. CDR3 length: 16 residues. V lost 4 bases and J lost 1, with 15 bases in between. The CDR3 nucleotides read TGTGCCAGCAGCTCTTCTCGGCGGGCGGGCACAGATACGCAGTATTTT. It encodes CASSSSRRAGTDTQYF.

The V call is TRBV10-1, the J call TRBJ1-4; 7 nucleotides line up with TRBD1. J lost 1 base, V lost 5 bases, and 4 bases had no gene match. The germline V gene encodes CDR1 WNHNN and CDR2 SYGVQD (reference sequence). This CDR3 region has 15 residues. The chain's CDR3 is CASSPGGRTNEKLFF. Here the CDR3 DNA reads TGCGCCAGCAGTCCAGGGGGACGAACTAATGAAAAACTGTTTTTT.

The chain joins TRBV7-2 to TRBJ2-7; 13 nucleotides align to TRBD2. Germline V gene sequence: CDR1 SGHTA, CDR2 FQGNSA. V lost 5 bases and J lost 1; bases outside the gene matches: 8. The CDR3 runs 17 residues. The CDR3 is CASSPPGLAGASYEQYF. The CDR3 DNA reads TGTGCCAGCAGCCCTCCCGGACTAGCGGGAGCGTCCTACGAGCAGTACTTC.

The rearrangement uses TRBV6-5 and TRBJ2-7; TRBD2 might be the D (6 bases). Germline V gene data show CDR1 as MNHEY and CDR2 as SVGAGI. The V end lost 7 bases, the J end lost 0 bases, and 16 bases lay between the germline ends. The CDR3 extends over 15 amino acids. Here the CDR3 DNA reads TGTGCCAGCAATAGGGCGGGGCCGGTCTCCTACGAGCAGTACTTC. Its translation: CASNRAGPVSYEQYF.

The chain couples TRBV4-2 to TRBJ1-1; TRBD1 is a possible D gene (5 bases). The CDR3 runs 13 residues. The V gene lost 4 bases and the J gene lost 7 bases, with 13 bases spanning the gap. Germline CDR1 reads LGHNA; CDR2 reads YNFKEQ. CDR3 coding DNA: TGTGCCAGCAGCCGACGGGGGGATGTTGAAGCTTTCTTT. This encodes CASSRRGDVEAFF.

The V gene is TRBV7-2, the J gene TRBJ1-3; D unresolved. CDR3 length equals 14 residues. Trimming shortened V by 5 bases and J by 1 base, and 9 bases separated the two germline ends. Germline loops: CDR1 SGHTA, CDR2 FQGNSA. The CDR3 bases are TGTGCCAGCAGCATCAAGCGGTCTGGAAACACCATATATTTT. Protein sequence: CASSIKRSGNTIYF.

This sequence joins TRBV28 and TRBJ2-7; 9 bases line up with TRBD1. J gave up 2 bases and V 6 bases, and 8 bases lay outside the gene matches. The CDR3 has 15 residues. Looked up from germline, CDR1 is MDHEN and CDR2 is SYDVKM. DNA of the CDR3: TGTGCCAGCAGCGGAATGGGACAGGGCCCCTACGAGCAGTACTTC. Its protein product is CASSGMGQGPYEQYF.

CDR3: CASSGSSGGSAQYF. The CDR3 coding sequence is TGTGCCAGCAGTGGGAGTAGCGGGGGTTCGGCCCAGTACTTC. V and J are TRBV2 and TRBJ2-5, with TRBD2 matching over 9 bases. The CDR3 is 14 residues long. Germline CDR1 is SNHLY and CDR2 is FYNNEI. V lost 4 bases and J lost 9; bases outside the gene matches: 9.

This clone was detected once. The chain couples TRBV5-1 to TRBJ2-7; tentatively, D is TRBD2 (5 bases). CDR3 size: 16 residues. Between the trimmed V and J ends, which lost 0 bases and 0 bases, there was a span of 13 bases. Germline V gene lookup returns CDR1 SGHRS and CDR2 YFSETQ. This CDR3 is CASSLAPGMSSYEQYF. The CDR3 DNA reads as TGCGCCAGCAGCTTGGCCCCGGGGATGAGCTCCTACGAGCAGTACTTC.

The J gene is TRBJ1-5, the V gene TRBV6-1; 9 bases are shared with TRBD1. The V gene's germline CDR1 is MNHNS and CDR2 SASEGT. The V gene end was trimmed by 3 bases and the J gene end by 6 bases; junction bases not matched to a gene: 6. This CDR3 has 15 amino acids. The CDR3 reads CASSENRGQGQPQHF. The DNA for the CDR3 is TGTGCCAGCAGTGAGAACAGGGGGCAGGGTCAGCCCCAGCATTTT.

Written as DNA, the CDR3 is TGCGCCAGCAGCTTAACAGGGGGTTGGGAGCAGTTCTTC. Translated, it gives CASSLTGGWEQFF. The gene calls are TRBV5-1 and TRBJ2-1; 8 bases fit TRBD1. The CDR3 spans 13 residues. V trimming: 2 bases; J trimming: 10 bases; junction bases outside the gene matches: 5. Germline CDR1 and CDR2: SGHRS and YFSETQ.

The V and J genes are TRBV18 and TRBJ1-2, with 8 bases identical to TRBD1. The germline V gene encodes CDR1 KGHSH and CDR2 LQKENI. The CDR3 is 16 amino acids. V shed 3 bases and J 2 bases; nucleotides not matched to a gene: 8. In DNA, the CDR3 is TGTGCCAGCTCACCGCCTCTAGGACAGGGAAACTATGGCTACACCTTC. This sequence encodes CASSPPLGQGNYGYTF.

The chain couples TRBV7-9 to TRBJ2-3; D is ambiguous. V was clipped by 5 bases and J by 5 bases, with 14 bases between them. Germline V gene sequence: CDR1 SEHNR, CDR2 FQNEAQ (reference sequence). The CDR3 totals 14 residues. Here the CDR3 DNA reads TGTGCCAGCAGCGCCTACAGTAGAAGAGATACGCAGTATTTT. This translates into CASSAYSRRDTQYF.